The next 2 T cell receptor beta chains were all read from a single sample in a study of T cells in Graves' hyperthyroidism and ophthalmopathy. Researchers took RNA transcripts and amplified the TCR beta CDR3 regions from them. The HTBI primer set drove a first-round RT-PCR of the TCR CDR3. Using its own MiXCR run on the multiplex PCR reads, TCRdb lists one record per CDR3 protein. The top ten clones hold about 14% of a sample with roughly 660,000 distinct CDR3 sequences, around a sixth of them seen once. Input material: blood. The receptors were sampled from a man between 45 and 60 years old with Graves' hyperthyroidism.

This clonotype showed up many times. The V and J genes are TRBV18 and TRBJ2-7; TRBD2 agrees at 11 bases. V shed 5 bases and J 5 bases; nucleotides not matched to a gene: 11. The CDR3 is 16 amino acids. The germline CDR1 and CDR2 sequences are KGHSH and LQKENI. The CDR3 sequence is CASSFSSGRPLDEQYF. The CDR3 bases are TGTGCCAGCTCATTTTCTAGCGGGAGGCCTTTGGACGAGCAGTACTTC.

This clonotype was found many times. The genes are TRBV6-1 and TRBJ1-3, with no clear D. CDR1 MNHNS and CDR2 SASEGT come from the germline V gene. This CDR3 contains 14 residues. V lost 2 bases and J lost 2, with 7 bases in between. The CDR3 nucleotides read TGTGCCAGCAGTGAAAGACTCCCTGGAAACACCATATATTTT. Translation: CASSERLPGNTIYF.